Shown below are 17 T cell receptor beta chains from a single sample sequenced in a study of CD8 T cells in ankylosing spondylitis. TCRdb fed the 5' RACE reads into MiXCR, producing one record per CDR3 protein. The sample shows roughly 160,000 distinct CDR3 sequences, roughly 10% of them seen only once. Specimen: blood, either unsorted or a sorted T cell fraction (not recorded which). All receptors derive from a male donor with ankylosing spondylitis or in good health (not recorded which).

This clonotype was recorded at least ten times. This chain links TRBV20-1 with TRBJ1-4, with D maybe TRBD1 (6 bases). There are 13 residues in the CDR3. Trimming took off 6 bases at V and 4 bases at J, with 12 bases between the two ends. Germline CDR1 is DFQATT and CDR2 is SNEGSKA (reference sequence). The CDR3 DNA is TGCAGTGCCACGACAGGACTTAATGAAAAACTGTTTTTT. Translating gives CSATTGLNEKLFF.

Ten or more counts support this clonotype. The chain joins TRBV3-1 to TRBJ2-3, with 8 bases fitting TRBD1. CDR3 length: 16 amino acids. CDR1 is LGHDT and CDR2 is YNNKEL in the germline V gene (reference sequence). J lost 3 bases, V lost 1 base, and 6 bases had no gene match. The CDR3 DNA is TGTGCCAGCAGCCAAGTTGACAGGGGAGGTACAGATACGCAGTATTTT. Translated, it gives CASSQVDRGGTDTQYF.

This clonotype showed up just a few times. The chain has TRBV6-5 and TRBJ1-4; no definite D call. Trimming stripped 3 bases from V and 4 bases from J, with 12 bases between. The CDR3 loop spans 15 amino acids. Germline loops: CDR1 MNHEY, CDR2 SVGAGI. CDR3 DNA sequence: TGTGCCAGCAGTTATATGGGGATGGGTAATGAAAAACTGTTTTTT. Its translation is CASSYMGMGNEKLFF.

This clonotype was observed at least ten times. Because it lacks the conserved phenylalanine or tryptophan at the end, this CDR3 is likely a read error. The DNA is left out, because the CDR3 cannot be placed on it with certainty; the CDR3 is given as TCRdb lists it. V is TRBV20-1 and J is TRBJ2-5; no DNA check was done on the table's D call, TRBD1. Both ends counted, the CDR3 spans 15 residues. CDR1 is DFQATT and CDR2 is SNEGSKA in the germline V gene (reference sequence). CDR3 protein: CSAQRGGDRARPMVL.

This clonotype was counted ten times or more. The rearrangement uses TRBV20-1 and TRBJ2-1, with unresolved D. Germline loops: CDR1 DFQATT, CDR2 SNEGSKA (reference sequence). V lost 3 bases and J 2 bases, leaving 8 bases between the germline ends. The CDR3 totals 13 residues. The CDR3 nucleotides read TGCAGTGCTAGTGTTGCGGCCTACAATGAGCAGTTCTTC. Its protein is CSASVAAYNEQFF.

This clonotype came up many times. V and J are TRBV27 and TRBJ1-1, with D possibly matching TRBD1 (6 bases). This CDR3 has 15 residues. From germline, CDR1 is MNHEY and CDR2 SMNVEV (reference sequence). The germline V and J ends were trimmed by 5 bases and 4 bases, with 17 bases remaining between them. The CDR3 DNA follows: TGTGCCAGCAGTCCGACCGGGACAATCGGCACTGAAGCTTTCTTT. It specifies CASSPTGTIGTEAFF.

The genes are TRBV29-1 and TRBJ2-3; D is ambiguous. The CDR3 sequence is 14 residues long. Germline loops: CDR1 SQVTM, CDR2 ANQGSEA. With 4 bases removed from V and 3 bases from J, the gap between germline ends came to 14 bases. The CDR3 loop is CSVGYGIGTDTQYF. CDR3 sequence (DNA): TGCAGCGTTGGGTATGGGATTGGTACAGATACGCAGTATTTT.

The chain employs TRBV6-5 and TRBJ2-1, with 10 positions matching TRBD1. Germline V gene lookup returns CDR1 MNHEY and CDR2 SVGAGI. The J segment lost 7 bases and the V segment lost 6 bases, leaving 9 bases of the junction unmatched. This CDR3 region has 15 residues. The CDR3 is CASSPTGDRGNEQFF. For the CDR3, the DNA is TGTGCCAGCAGCCCCACGGGGGACAGGGGTAATGAGCAGTTCTTC.

This clonotype has at least ten counts. This chain links TRBV5-1 with TRBJ2-7; D remains ambiguous. The CDR3 consists of 12 residues. Germline V lookup: CDR1 SGHRS, CDR2 YFSETQ. V lost 1 base and J lost 7, with 9 bases in between. The CDR3 here is CASSLSENEQYF. The CDR3 region has the DNA TGCGCCAGCAGCTTGTCGGAGAATGAGCAGTACTTC. Variable domain in full (rest from reference TRBV5-1 and TRBJ2-7): KAGVTQTPRYLIKTRGQQVTLSCSPISGHRSVSWYQQTPGQGLQFLFEYFSETQRNKGNFPGRFSGRQFSNSRSEMNVSTLELGDSALYLCASSLSENEQYFGPGTRLTVT.

This clonotype appeared many times. The chain links TRBV5-1 to TRBJ1-1, with D uncertain. The CDR3 totals 14 residues. Trimming removed 6 bases from V and 4 bases from J, with 16 bases in between. Germline V lookup: CDR1 SGHRS, CDR2 YFSETQ. CDR3 bases: TGCGCCAGCACTGCCGAGGGCTACTTCACTGAAGCTTTCTTT. This gives the protein CASTAEGYFTEAFF.

This clonotype appeared a few times. The chain carries TRBV5-1 and TRBJ2-3; D is perhaps TRBD2 (5 bases). CDR3 length: 16 residues. Germline lookup yields CDR1 SGHRS and CDR2 YFSETQ. Trimming left V 3 bases short and J 2 bases short, with 16 bases between. CDR3 sequence reads: CASSSEGRGLTDTQYF. As DNA, the CDR3 is TGCGCCAGCAGCTCCGAAGGCCGCGGACTCACAGATACGCAGTATTTT.

The chain joins TRBV7-9 to TRBJ2-1; TRBD2 aligns across 9 bases. Germline V CDR1 and CDR2: SEHNR, FQNEAQ (reference sequence). V lost 1 base and J lost 9; bases outside the gene matches: 4. CDR3 length: 14 residues. The CDR3 here is CASSLGGGATEQFF. The CDR3 nucleotides read TGTGCCAGCAGCTTAGGCGGGGGGGCCACTGAGCAGTTCTTC.

This clonotype came up many times. The CDR3 DNA is TGTGCCAGCAGCTTATTAGGTGGGGATAGCACAGATACGCAGTATTTT. Translating it yields CASSLLGGDSTDTQYF. This sequence joins TRBV7-2 and TRBJ2-3; D is uncertain. The V gene's germline CDR1 is SGHTA and CDR2 FQGNSA. The CDR3 length is 16 residues. Trimming removed 2 bases from V and 0 bases from J, with 12 bases in between.

This clonotype was observed a handful of times. The gene calls are TRBV12-3 or TRBV12-4 and TRBJ2-4; possibly TRBD1 or TRBD2 for D (5 bases each). The CDR3 has 13 amino acids. V was clipped by 6 bases and J by 12 bases, with 18 bases between them. The CDR3 spells CASRLEGPTNQYF. In DNA form, the CDR3 reads TGTGCCAGCAGGCTAGAGGGACCGACGAATCAGTACTTC.

There are many counts of this clonotype. V and J are TRBV5-6 and TRBJ2-1; perhaps TRBD2 as D (6 bases). Trimming took 0 bases from V and 7 from J, leaving 8 bases between them. The CDR3 has 13 amino acids. CDR1 is SGHDT, CDR2 YYEEEE, per germline. The CDR3 protein is CASSLVAGNEQFF. CDR3 in DNA: TGTGCCAGCAGCTTGGTGGCGGGAAATGAGCAGTTCTTC. Together with reference TRBV5-6 and TRBJ2-1, the CDR3 gives the full variable domain: DAGVTQSPTHLIKTRGQQVTLRCSPKSGHDTVSWYQQALGQGPQFIFQYYEEEERQRGNFPDRFSGHQFPNYSSELNVNALLLGDSALYLCASSLVAGNEQFFGPGTRLTVL.

This clonotype was detected ten times or more. The genes are TRBV12-3 or TRBV12-4 and TRBJ1-2; D unresolved. The V and J ends lost 3 bases and 5 bases respectively, with 7 bases between them. The CDR3 extends over 12 amino acids. The CDR3: CASSLWPYGYTF. The CDR3, as DNA: TGTGCCAGCAGTTTGTGGCCTTATGGCTACACCTTC.

This clonotype was recorded many times. The chain combines TRBV15 with TRBJ2-1, with 9 bases aligning to TRBD2. Germline V CDR1 and CDR2: LNHNV, YYDKDF (reference sequence). This CDR3 has 15 residues. Trimming at V came to 1 base and at J to 8 bases, leaving 6 bases not matched to a gene. The DNA for the CDR3 is TGTGCCACCAGCAGAGTGGGGCGGGGGGGCCATGAGCAGTTCTTC. Translating it yields CATSRVGRGGHEQFF.